This T cell receptor beta chain stems from a study of regulatory T cells in long-lasting Graves disease. Study context: Freshly diagnosed Graves' patients had used antithyroid drugs for under 3 months.

Germline values: CDR1 SGHNT, CDR2 YENEEA. The germline V and J ends were trimmed by 2 bases and 0 bases, with 9 bases remaining between them. The CDR3 is made up of 15 amino acids. HTBI primers from iRepertoire and Arm-PCR of CDR3 regions yielded the TCR beta libraries. TCRdb independently ran MiXCR on the multiplex PCR reads; one entry per CDR3 protein. The sample contains about 440,000 distinct CDR3 sequences, 14% to 15% of which appear only once. This clonotype was observed at least ten times. The time point was: newly diagnosed GD, antithyroid drugs for less than 3 months. Extracted RNA from PBMCs served as the source of the TCR library. These data were also reused for a study on T cells in Graves' hyperthyroidism and ophthalmopathy. As that study records: TCR CDR3 regions were first amplified by RT-PCR with HTBI primers. The model anticipated ophthalmopathy a median approximately 6.7 months pre-onset.

The chain uses TRBV11-3 and TRBJ2-3; the D is unclear. The starting material was peripheral blood mononuclear cells (PBMCs), obtained at new diagnosis, from a patient treated with antithyroid drugs. This TCR came from a woman aged 25 to 39 with Graves disease. The CDR3 DNA reads TGTGCCAGCAGCTTAAGGGCAGCTAGCACAGATACGCAGTATTTT. Its protein is CASSLRAASTDTQYF.